This T cell receptor beta chain is from a study of T cell responses to AZD1222 COVID-19 vaccine. The repertoire was sequenced with immunoSEQ multiplex PCR; TCRdb's copy has only in-frame clones and lacks some. The sample has 95,000 to 100,000 clones, around 87% seen once. Points from the study as a whole: Clonal diversity was possibly underestimated, and white British individuals and females predominated among donors.

With respect to this clone: Its target is not known.

From germline, CDR1 is SGHTA and CDR2 FQGNSA. The V end was cut by 1 base, the J end by 6 bases, with 10 bases between. The length of the CDR3 is 13 residues. The sequence came from an adult who received the AZD1222 COVID-19 vaccine. Sample: peripheral blood, taken 28 days after the second AZD1222 dose. This rearrangement joins TRBV7-2 to TRBJ2-7; D is possibly TRBD1 (6 bases). CDR3 region: CASSLDRVGEQYF. CDR3 nucleotides: TGTGCCAGCAGCTTAGACAGGGTGGGCGAGCAGTACTTC.